This TCR beta chain was observed in a study of T cells in Graves' hyperthyroidism and ophthalmopathy. Findings and limits, study-wide: Prediction of ophthalmopathy progression came a median around 6 months pre-onset. Ophthalmopathy was distinguished from stable hyperthyroidism by 13 V-J signatures.

As regards this clonotype: What it binds is not known.

Germline V gene data show CDR1 as MNHNS and CDR2 as SASEGT. V dropped 5 bases and J dropped 2; count of bases not matched to a gene: 6. The CDR3 is made up of 14 amino acids. RNA transcripts were the template for amplifying TCR beta CDR3 regions. The study used the HTBI primer set for a first-round RT-PCR of the TCR CDR3. TCRdb re-called the multiplex PCR reads through MiXCR, storing one row per CDR3 protein. The data show under 600,000 distinct CDR3 sequences, approximately 15% seen once. The source material was blood. V is TRBV6-1 and J is TRBJ2-7; TRBD1 matches 7 bases. This clonotype originated in a woman in her thirties or forties with Graves' ophthalmopathy. Here the CDR3 DNA reads TGTGCCAGCAGTCGACCAGGGGGTACCTACGAGCAGTACTTC. Encoded protein: CASSRPGGTYEQYF.